A single sample gave rise to the 7 T cell receptor beta chains below, sequenced in a study of T-cell reconstitution after alpha-beta-depleted transplantation in children. Molecular barcoding with unique molecular identifiers was used for the TCRbeta library. Using its own MiXCR run on the PCR reads, TCRdb lists one record per CDR3 protein. The sample shows about 400,000 distinct CDR3 sequences, 13% of them seen only once. The starting material was PBMCs, obtained from the stem cell graft. The source of these receptors is a human donor who donated a stem cell graft to a child with Fanconi anemia.

This clonotype showed up many times. The V call is TRBV6-1, the J call TRBJ1-1; D is possibly TRBD1 (6 bases). Deletions cut 3 bases from V and 1 base from J, with 9 bases between. The V gene's germline CDR1 is MNHNS and CDR2 SASEGT. The CDR3 is made up of 14 amino acids. CDR3 nucleotides: TGTGCCAGCAGTGAGGGGGGGCCGAACACTGAAGCTTTCTTT. As protein: CASSEGGPNTEAFF.

This clonotype was detected ten times or more. The chain combines TRBV10-3 with TRBJ2-2; D may be TRBD1 or TRBD2 (5 bases each). V lost 0 bases to trimming and J lost 2 bases, with 7 bases between them. The V gene's germline CDR1 is ENHRY and CDR2 SYGVKD. This CDR3 is 15 amino acids long. CDR3: CAISESGDNTGELFF. CDR3 sequence (DNA): TGTGCCATCAGTGAGTCGGGGGATAACACCGGGGAGCTGTTTTTT.

V usage is TRBV4-2 and J usage is TRBJ1-1; D is perhaps TRBD1 (6 bases). Germline CDR1 reads LGHNA; CDR2 reads YNFKEQ. Trimming left V 2 bases short and J 9 bases short, with 19 bases between. There are 15 residues in the CDR3. CDR3 region: CASSQPSGQRGKAFF. CDR3 DNA sequence: TGTGCCAGCAGCCAACCCTCCGGGCAGAGGGGGAAAGCTTTCTTT.

The chain recombines TRBV20-1 with TRBJ2-1; 9 positions agree with TRBD1. CDR1 and CDR2 from the germline V gene are DFQATT and SNEGSKA (reference sequence). After removal of 0 bases from V and 8 bases from J, the junction contained 5 bases not matched to a gene. CDR3 length: 14 amino acids. The CDR3 coding sequence is TGCAGTGCTAGAGAGGCGACAGGGGGGGATGAGCAGTTCTTC. As protein: CSAREATGGDEQFF.

This clonotype was found a few times. The V call is TRBV5-1, the J call TRBJ1-1; weak D call: TRBD1 (6 bases). The CDR3 has 14 residues. Germline CDR1 and CDR2: SGHRS and YFSETQ. The V end was cut by 0 bases, the J end by 3 bases, with 9 bases between. CDR3 in amino acids: CASSLGQEHTEAFF. The CDR3, as DNA: TGCGCCAGCAGCTTGGGACAGGAGCACACTGAAGCTTTCTTT.

The chain recombines TRBV7-6 with TRBJ2-1; D call uncertain. CDR1 SGHVS and CDR2 FNYEAQ come from the germline V gene. Trimming took off 5 bases at V and 4 bases at J, with 12 bases between the two ends. The CDR3 is 14 amino acids. CDR3 sequence: CASSPAAAYNEQFF. CDR3 in DNA: TGTGCCAGCAGCCCGGCGGCTGCATACAATGAGCAGTTCTTC.

This rearrangement joins TRBV6-2 or TRBV6-3 to TRBJ2-3; D possibly corresponds to TRBD2 (5 bases). V lost 2 bases, J lost 0 bases, and 24 bases lay in between. Germline CDR1 reads MNHEY; CDR2 reads SVGEGT. The CDR3 runs to 20 residues. The CDR3: CASSYHSTTARVRSTDTQYF. The CDR3 nucleotides are TGTGCCAGCAGTTACCACTCGACTACCGCCCGTGTAAGGAGCACAGATACGCAGTATTTT.